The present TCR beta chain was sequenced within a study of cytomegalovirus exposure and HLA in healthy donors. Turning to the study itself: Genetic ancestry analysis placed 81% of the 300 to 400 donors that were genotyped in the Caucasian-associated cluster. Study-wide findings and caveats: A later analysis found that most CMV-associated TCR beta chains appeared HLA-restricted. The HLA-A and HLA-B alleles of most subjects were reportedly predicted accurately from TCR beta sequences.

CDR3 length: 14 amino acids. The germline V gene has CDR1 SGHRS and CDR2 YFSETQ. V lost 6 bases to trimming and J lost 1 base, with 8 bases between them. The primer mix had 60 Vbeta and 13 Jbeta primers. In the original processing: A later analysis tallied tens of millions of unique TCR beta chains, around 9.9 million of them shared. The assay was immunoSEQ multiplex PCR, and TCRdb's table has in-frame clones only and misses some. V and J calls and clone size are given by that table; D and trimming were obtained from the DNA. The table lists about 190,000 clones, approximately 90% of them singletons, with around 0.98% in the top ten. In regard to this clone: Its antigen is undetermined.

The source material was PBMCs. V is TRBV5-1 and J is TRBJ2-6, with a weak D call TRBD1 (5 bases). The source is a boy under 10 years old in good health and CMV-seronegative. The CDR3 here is CASIDSSGANVLTF. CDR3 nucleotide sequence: TGCGCCAGCATCGACAGTTCTGGGGCCAACGTCCTGACTTTC.